This T cell receptor beta chain was identified during a study of technical replicates of blood from a few donors. This CDR3 is 14 amino acids long. Germline CDR1 reads MGHDK; CDR2 reads SYGVNS. V was trimmed by 5 bases and J by 4 bases, leaving 12 bases between them. Sequencing used immunoSEQ multiplex PCR; TCRdb keeps in-frame clones, though not all of them. The profile covers just over 95,000 clones, with about 95% appearing a single time and 0.25% to 0.35% taken by the ten largest. V and J are TRBV25-1 and TRBJ1-5; a weak D match, TRBD1 (6 bases). The sequenced material came from T cells isolated from PBMCs. This clonotype originated in a human donor in good health. The DNA for the CDR3 is TGTGCCAGCAGTACAGGGTTGGGAAATCAGCCCCAGCATTTT. This sequence encodes CASSTGLGNQPQHF.